One sample yielded the 11 T cell receptor beta chains listed below, sequenced in a study of siplizumab effects on memory and regulatory T cells. This table comes from immunoSEQ multiplex PCR, and its TCRdb copy is limited to in-frame clones, with some not included. The sample includes more than 95,000 clones, roughly 92% of them seen just once. The material sequenced was Tregs sorted from blood. All receptors derive from a human donor in good health.

This sequence joins TRBV6-5 and TRBJ2-3; D is perhaps TRBD1 or TRBD2 (5 bases each). Germline assignment: CDR1 MNHEY and CDR2 SVGAGI. Trimming stripped 2 bases from V and 4 bases from J, with 16 bases between. The CDR3 covers 16 residues. The CDR3 DNA reads as TGTGCCAGCAGTTACCGTGGGGGACCCCCCCCAGATACGCAGTATTTT. This sequence encodes CASSYRGGPPPDTQYF.

The V call is TRBV5-1, the J call TRBJ2-7; a weak D match, TRBD1 (6 bases). V lost 3 bases and J 3 bases, leaving 13 bases between the germline ends. Germline V gene lookup returns CDR1 SGHRS and CDR2 YFSETQ. This CDR3 region has 14 residues. The CDR3 bases are TGCGCCAGCAGCTGGGGGCAGATTGGCTACGAGCAGTACTTC. It is translated as CASSWGQIGYEQYF.

The gene calls are TRBV7-2 and TRBJ2-1; no reliable D call. CDR1 is SGHTA, CDR2 FQGNSA, per germline. CDR3 length equals 13 residues. The germline V and J ends were trimmed by 6 bases and 7 bases, with 13 bases remaining between them. CDR3 in DNA: TGTGCCAGCAGATCGCAGCTTAGGAATGAGCAGTTCTTC. It specifies CASRSQLRNEQFF.

The chain couples TRBV11-3 to TRBJ1-4; D perhaps matches TRBD1 (6 bases). The germline CDR1 and CDR2 sequences are SGHNT and YENEEA. V lost 4 bases, J lost 8 bases, and 14 bases lay in between. The CDR3 loop spans 14 amino acids. The CDR3 region is CASSSSPDREKLFF. The CDR3 DNA reads TGTGCCAGCAGCTCCTCGCCCGACAGGGAAAAACTGTTTTTT.

This CDR3 is CASSLAGTRVYNEQFF. The CDR3 coding sequence is TGCGCCAGCAGCTTGGCCGGGACTAGGGTCTACAATGAGCAGTTCTTC. The genes are TRBV5-1 and TRBJ2-1; 8 positions match TRBD2. Looked up from germline, CDR1 is SGHRS and CDR2 is YFSETQ. The CDR3 is made up of 16 amino acids. The V segment lost 0 bases and the J segment 3 bases; nucleotides outside the gene matches: 5.

As for this clone: Other DNA sequences within the sample encode an identical CDR3. J is TRBJ1-2 and V is TRBV4-3; D unresolved. The CDR3 sequence is 14 residues long. V gave up 0 bases and J gave up 2 bases, with 7 bases separating them. Germline V CDR1 and CDR2: LGHNA, YSLEER. Written as DNA, the CDR3 is TGCGCCAGCAGCCAAGATGTAGTGAACTATGGCTACACCTTC. Translation: CASSQDVVNYGYTF.

The chain couples TRBV7-6 to TRBJ2-7; D is undetermined. CDR1 is SGHVS, CDR2 FNYEAQ, per germline. Between the trimmed V and J ends, which lost 1 base and 0 bases, there was a span of 10 bases. This CDR3 is built from 15 residues. The CDR3 nucleotides read TGTGCCAGCAGCTTAGTCCCCAGGAGCTCCTACGAGCAGTACTTC. This sequence encodes CASSLVPRSSYEQYF.

This rearrangement joins TRBV5-4 to TRBJ1-2; 10 nucleotides agree with TRBD1. The CDR3 is made up of 15 amino acids. Per the germline V gene, CDR1 is SGHNT and CDR2 is YYREEE (reference sequence). V was clipped by 0 bases and J by 3 bases; unmatched bases: 2. The CDR3 is CASSLGQGAYYGYTF. The CDR3 DNA reads TGTGCCAGCAGCTTGGGACAGGGGGCGTACTATGGCTACACCTTC.

This chain connects TRBV18 to TRBJ1-1, with D possibly matching TRBD1 (6 bases). Germline V gene sequence: CDR1 KGHSH, CDR2 LQKENI. The CDR3 covers 14 residues. V lost 0 bases to trimming and J lost 10 bases, with 15 bases between them. The CDR3 DNA is TGTGCCAGCTCACCACCGAATTATCAGGGGAGAGCTTTCTTT. It is translated as CASSPPNYQGRAFF.

The chain joins TRBV6-1 to TRBJ2-1, with D tentatively TRBD2 (5 bases). Deletions cut 4 bases from V and 1 base from J, with 14 bases between. CDR3 length: 16 amino acids. Germline V gene sequence: CDR1 MNHNS, CDR2 SASEGT. The CDR3 sequence is CASSGSGGPSYNEQFF. For the CDR3, the DNA is TGTGCCAGCAGTGGATCAGGCGGGCCTTCCTACAATGAGCAGTTCTTC.

This chain uses TRBV6-5 with TRBJ1-3; no clear D. CDR1 is MNHEY and CDR2 is SVGAGI in the germline V gene. The CDR3 runs to 15 residues. The V end lost 6 bases, the J end lost 0 bases, and 12 bases lay between the germline ends. The CDR3 loop is CASRQTQVSGNTIYF. The CDR3 DNA follows: TGTGCCAGCAGACAAACACAAGTCTCTGGAAACACCATATATTTT.